The 28 T cell receptor beta chains reported below all come from one sample, sequenced in a study of beta chain features in type 1 diabetes listed by TCRdb under 2018. What the study reported, not specific to this receptor: Type 1 diabetes patients showed a moderate but significant shortening of TCRB CDR3 length in all four CD4+ subsets.

What these receptors recognize is not known. Receptor amplification or capture employed the immunoSEQ multiplex PCR assay. The entire amount of isolated RNA was reverse transcribed using the High Capacity cDNA Reverse Transcription Kit, so the sequenced TCRB transcripts were expressed ones. TCRdb limited this immuneACCESS table to in-frame rearrangements with V and J called. A share of clones is missing; checked studies link under half to unresolved V genes, and the rest is unexplained. The sample records around 120,000 clones, 15% to 20% of which are singletons. The ten largest clonotypes hold around 2.5% of the sample. Sequences were obtained from central memory CD4+ T cells from blood. The source of these receptors is a man younger than 35 with type 1 diabetes.

This clone appeared many times. The V call is TRBV28, the J call TRBJ2-1; TRBD2 matches 9 bases. The J segment lost 0 bases and the V segment lost 6 bases, leaving 12 bases of the junction unmatched. The CDR3 has 18 residues. Germline-derived CDR1 and CDR2 are MDHEN and SYDVKM. The chain's CDR3 is CASSLPLAGRGSYNEQFF. CDR3 nucleotides: TGTGCCAGCAGCCTCCCTCTAGCGGGGAGAGGCTCCTACAATGAGCAGTTCTTC. Complete variable domain (other parts from reference TRBV28 and TRBJ2-1): DVKVTQSSRYLVKRTGEKVFLECVQDMDHENMFWYRQDPGLGLRLIYFSYDVKMKEKGDIPEGYSVSREKKERFSLILESASTNQTSMYLCASSLPLAGRGSYNEQFFGPGTRLTVL.

V gene TRBV4-2 combines with J gene TRBJ1-3; TRBD1 is a possible D gene (6 bases). Trimming left V 1 base short and J 9 bases short, with 10 bases between. CDR3 length: 13 residues. Germline CDR1 is LGHNA and CDR2 is YNFKEQ. The chain's CDR3 is CASSQAGDFTIYF. The CDR3 nucleotides read TGTGCCAGCAGCCAAGCAGGGGACTTCACCATATATTTT.

V and J are TRBV27 and TRBJ2-3; TRBD1 is a possible D gene (5 bases). This CDR3 comprises 16 residues. Germline V gene data show CDR1 as MNHEY and CDR2 as SMNVEV (reference sequence). Trimming took 5 bases from V and 1 from J, leaving 16 bases between them. The CDR3 DNA sequence: TGTGCCAGCAGTAGATATTCCTCGACAGGCACAGATACGCAGTATTTT. Its translation: CASSRYSSTGTDTQYF.

This clone occurred a few times. This rearrangement joins TRBV30 to TRBJ1-2; D unresolved. From germline, CDR1 is GTSNPN and CDR2 SVGIG (reference sequence). This CDR3 spans 12 amino acids. Trimming stripped 0 bases from V and 8 bases from J, with 10 bases between. CDR3 protein: CAWSVSLFGYTF. The DNA for the CDR3 is TGTGCCTGGAGTGTATCCCTTTTCGGCTACACCTTC.

The gene calls are TRBV30 and TRBJ2-1, with D uncertain. The V gene's germline CDR1 is GTSNPN and CDR2 SVGIG (reference sequence). CDR3 length equals 13 residues. V was clipped by 1 base and J by 4 bases, with 8 bases between them. This CDR3 is CAWSEGFYNEQFF. CDR3 in DNA: TGTGCCTGGAGTGAAGGCTTTTACAATGAGCAGTTCTTC.

A few counts support this clone. V usage is TRBV4-2 and J usage is TRBJ2-3; TRBD1 matches at 9 bases. The CDR3 sequence is 15 residues long. The germline CDR1 and CDR2 sequences are LGHNA and YNFKEQ. The ends lost 4 bases at V and 2 bases at J; junction bases unmatched: 4. As DNA, the CDR3 is TGTGCCAGCAGCCCCCGGGACAGGGCCACAGATACGCAGTATTTT. Amino acids: CASSPRDRATDTQYF.

V gene TRBV30 combines with J gene TRBJ1-2; maybe TRBD1 (6 bases). V was trimmed by 5 bases and J by 4 bases, leaving 11 bases between them. The germline CDR1 and CDR2 sequences are GTSNPN and SVGIG (reference sequence). This CDR3 is 12 amino acids long. CDR3 sequence: CAWARGFYGYTF. DNA for the CDR3: TGTGCCTGGGCCAGGGGATTCTATGGCTACACCTTC.

This clone has a handful of counts. Within the sample, other DNA sequences also encode this same CDR3. For the CDR3, the DNA is TGCGCCAGCAGCTTGGGACAAGAGACCCAGTACTTC. The encoded protein is CASSLGQETQYF. V gene TRBV5-1 combines with J gene TRBJ2-5; D call uncertain. V gave up 0 bases and J gave up 2 bases, with 2 bases separating them. The CDR3 is 12 amino acids. The germline CDR1 and CDR2 sequences are SGHRS and YFSETQ.

Ten or more counts support this clone. The rearrangement links TRBV29-1 to TRBJ2-7, with D perhaps assigned TRBD1 or TRBD2 (6 bases each). Germline lookup yields CDR1 SQVTM and CDR2 ANQGSEA. V was trimmed by 8 bases and J by 5 bases, leaving 22 bases between them. The CDR3 extends over 14 amino acids. The CDR3 sequence is CSPRGGSPGNEQYF. CDR3 sequence (DNA): TGCAGCCCCCGAGGGGGGTCTCCCGGTAACGAGCAGTACTTC.

This clone was seen only a few times. V is TRBV5-4 and J is TRBJ2-1; D is perhaps TRBD2 (6 bases). CDR1 is SGHNT and CDR2 is YYREEE in the germline V gene (reference sequence). This CDR3 has 11 amino acids. V dropped 0 bases and J dropped 15 bases, with 10 bases sitting between them. The CDR3 is CASSLGGMSFF. In DNA form, the CDR3 reads TGTGCCAGCAGCTTGGGCGGGATGTCGTTCTTC.

The rearrangement uses TRBV15 and TRBJ2-3; 10 bases map to TRBD2. The CDR3 totals 14 residues. The germline V gene has CDR1 LNHNV and CDR2 YYDKDF (reference sequence). V shed 5 bases and J 4 bases; nucleotides not matched to a gene: 3. CDR3 region: CATSRGTSADTQYF. CDR3 sequence (DNA): TGTGCCACCAGCCGGGGGACTAGCGCAGATACGCAGTATTTT.

V gene TRBV5-1 combines with J gene TRBJ1-6, with 8 bases aligning to TRBD1. In germline, CDR1 is SGHRS, CDR2 YFSETQ. The V gene end was trimmed by 2 bases and the J gene end by 5 bases; junction bases not matched to a gene: 9. This CDR3 is built from 17 residues. This CDR3 is CASSLWTGWTNNSPLHF. CDR3 nucleotide sequence: TGCGCCAGCAGCTTATGGACAGGGTGGACGAATAATTCACCCCTCCACTTT.

The chain couples TRBV20-1 to TRBJ2-7; perhaps TRBD2 as D (6 bases). CDR1 DFQATT and CDR2 SNEGSKA come from the germline V gene (reference sequence). Trimming stripped 5 bases from V and 6 bases from J, with 11 bases between. This CDR3 is built from 11 residues. CDR3 DNA: TGCAGTGCTGCGGACTACACCGAGCAGTACTTC. Its translation is CSAADYTEQYF.

With respect to this clone: A read error may account for a junction end that differs from germline. Other DNA sequences in the same sample also yield this CDR3. The CDR3: CSVEGGRGTDTQYF. The CDR3 DNA sequence: TGCAGCGTAGAAGGGGGCCGGGGTACAGATACGCAGTATTTT. V and J are TRBV29-1 and TRBJ2-3; 7 bases are a match to TRBD1. The CDR3 extends over 14 amino acids. CDR1 SQVTM and CDR2 ANQGSEA come from the germline V gene.

This CDR3 reads CASSLVWEGSTSTDTQYF. The CDR3 DNA reads as TGTGCCAGCAGCTTAGTTTGGGAGGGGTCGACTAGCACAGATACGCAGTATTTT. This rearrangement joins TRBV7-9 to TRBJ2-3, with 7 bases fitting TRBD2. Germline CDR1 reads SEHNR; CDR2 reads FQNEAQ (reference sequence). V lost 1 base to trimming and J lost 0 bases; unmatched junction nucleotides: 10. This CDR3 has 18 amino acids.

The chain couples TRBV4-2 to TRBJ2-5, with D perhaps matching TRBD2 (6 bases). CDR3 length: 15 amino acids. Germline V gene lookup returns CDR1 LGHNA and CDR2 YNFKEQ. The V end was cut by 5 bases, the J end by 7 bases, with 20 bases between. CDR3 DNA: TGTGCCAGCAGCGTTTTGAGTGGAGGGGAAGGGACCCAGTACTTC. It encodes CASSVLSGGEGTQYF.

A few counts support this clone. The V and J genes are TRBV5-4 and TRBJ2-1; D gene unclear. Germline CDR1 is SGHNT and CDR2 is YYREEE (reference sequence). V dropped 3 bases and J dropped 5 bases, with 9 bases sitting between them. The CDR3 is 13 amino acids. This chain's CDR3 is CASSSDIHNEQFF. The CDR3 DNA is TGTGCCAGCAGCTCGGATATACACAATGAGCAGTTCTTC. Using reference TRBV5-4 and TRBJ2-1 for the parts outside the CDR3, the full variable domain is ETGVTQSPTHLIKTRGQQVTLRCSSQSGHNTVSWYQQALGQGPQFIFQYYREEENGRGNFPPRFSGLQFPNYSSELNVNALELDDSALYLCASSSDIHNEQFFGPGTRLTVL.

The chain couples TRBV30 to TRBJ2-5; D not resolved. The DNA end lines up better with TRBJ2-7; the J call may be wrong. Germline V gene sequence: CDR1 GTSNPN, CDR2 SVGIG (reference sequence). This CDR3 has 11 amino acids. The CDR3 spells CAWSLYDEQYF. The CDR3 DNA is TGTGCCTGGAGCCTGTACGACGAGCAGTACTTC.

The chain employs TRBV13 and TRBJ2-1; D possibly corresponds to TRBD2 (5 bases). Germline CDR1 is PRHDT and CDR2 is FYEKMQ (reference sequence). This CDR3 is 14 amino acids long. The V and J ends lost 5 bases and 6 bases respectively, with 14 bases between them. CDR3: CASSPGQRSNEQFF. In DNA form, the CDR3 reads TGTGCCAGCAGCCCTGGGCAGCGGAGCAATGAGCAGTTCTTC.

This rearrangement joins TRBV9 to TRBJ1-1, with D possibly matching TRBD1 (6 bases). Trimming removed 3 bases from V and 4 bases from J, with 13 bases in between. CDR3 length: 14 amino acids. Germline-derived CDR1 and CDR2 are SGDLS and YYNGEE. CDR3 coding DNA: TGTGCCAGCAGCGCAATAACAGGGAGCACTGAAGCTTTCTTT. This translates into CASSAITGSTEAFF.

The chain recombines TRBV10-3 with TRBJ2-7; 13 nucleotides agree with TRBD2. Looked up from germline, CDR1 is ENHRY and CDR2 is SYGVKD. Unmatched junction bases numbered 6, after V lost 8 bases and J lost 5 bases. The CDR3 totals 14 residues. The CDR3 DNA reads TGTGCCATCCACGCGGGACTAGCGGGAAACGAGCAGTACTTC. This gives the protein CAIHAGLAGNEQYF.

J is TRBJ2-2 and V is TRBV12-5; no clear D gene. Trimming took off 7 bases at V and 2 bases at J, with 5 bases between the two ends. CDR1 is LGHNT and CDR2 is FRNRAP in the germline V gene. This CDR3 has 12 residues. The CDR3 DNA is TGTGCTAGTGCCCTTAACACCGGGGAGCTGTTTTTT. Translating gives CASALNTGELFF.

The rearrangement uses TRBV29-1 and TRBJ2-1; TRBD2 matches 11 bases. V was pared by 8 bases and J by 6 bases, with 9 bases of the junction left unmatched. Per germline, CDR1 SQVTM and CDR2 ANQGSEA. The length of the CDR3 is 14 residues. The CDR3: CSLQPGLAANEQFF. In DNA form, the CDR3 reads TGCAGCCTTCAACCGGGACTAGCGGCCAATGAGCAGTTCTTC.

This clone came up many times. This chain connects TRBV7-2 to TRBJ2-7, with D tentatively TRBD1 (5 bases). The V gene lost 4 bases and the J gene lost 6 bases, with 13 bases spanning the gap. CDR3 length: 13 amino acids. Per the germline V gene, CDR1 is SGHTA and CDR2 is FQGNSA. This CDR3 is CASSSPIRGEQYF. Here the CDR3 DNA reads TGTGCCAGCAGCTCCCCTATTAGGGGCGAGCAGTACTTC.

The chain carries TRBV7-3 and TRBJ2-1; D may be TRBD2 (5 bases). The germline V and J ends were trimmed by 4 bases and 5 bases, with 12 bases remaining between them. The CDR3 totals 14 residues. CDR1 and CDR2 (germline): SGHTA, FQGTGA. CDR3 region: CASSSQDFNNEQFF. CDR3 coding DNA: TGTGCCAGCAGCTCCCAGGACTTCAACAATGAGCAGTTCTTC.

The chain is built from TRBV27 and TRBJ2-7, with 9 bases matching TRBD2. V was clipped by 2 bases and J by 2 bases; unmatched bases: 4. Germline V gene lookup returns CDR1 MNHEY and CDR2 SMNVEV (reference sequence). The length of the CDR3 is 15 residues. In DNA form, the CDR3 reads TGTGCCAGCAGTTTACAGACTAGCGGAGCCTACGAGCAGTACTTC. It specifies CASSLQTSGAYEQYF.

In regard to this clone: One base separates it from a far larger clone, so it is likely a read error. This rearrangement joins TRBV29-1 to TRBJ2-2, with D possibly being TRBD1 (6 bases). The CDR3 is 15 amino acids. Germline values: CDR1 SQVTM, CDR2 ANQGSEA. CDR3 in amino acids: CSVRQVADWTGELVF. The CDR3 nucleotides are TGCAGCGTGAGACAGGTGGCGGACTGGACCGGGGAGCTGGTTTTT.

The chain is built from TRBV9 and TRBJ1-1, with D perhaps TRBD1 (6 bases). Germline V gene lookup returns CDR1 SGDLS and CDR2 YYNGEE. The V end lost 0 bases, the J end lost 5 bases, and 14 bases lay between the germline ends. The CDR3 covers 15 residues. CDR3 region: CASSVVSTGGTEAFF. The CDR3 DNA follows: TGTGCCAGCAGCGTAGTTTCGACAGGAGGAACTGAAGCTTTCTTT.